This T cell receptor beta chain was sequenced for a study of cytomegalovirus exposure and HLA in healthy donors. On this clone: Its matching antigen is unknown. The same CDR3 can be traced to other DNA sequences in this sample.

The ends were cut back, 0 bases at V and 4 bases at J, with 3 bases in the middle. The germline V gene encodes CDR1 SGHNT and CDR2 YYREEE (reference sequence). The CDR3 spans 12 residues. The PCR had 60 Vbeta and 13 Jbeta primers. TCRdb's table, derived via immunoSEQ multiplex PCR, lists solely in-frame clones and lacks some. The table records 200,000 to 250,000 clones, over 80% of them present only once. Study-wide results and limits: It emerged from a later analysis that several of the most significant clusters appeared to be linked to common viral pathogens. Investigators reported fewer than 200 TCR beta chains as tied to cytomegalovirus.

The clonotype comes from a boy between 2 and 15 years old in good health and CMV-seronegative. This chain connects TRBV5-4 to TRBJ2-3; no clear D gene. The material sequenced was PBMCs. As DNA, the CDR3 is TGTGCCAGCAGCTTGGCCGCAGATACGCAGTATTTT. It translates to CASSLAADTQYF.